The rows below give T cell receptor beta chains drawn from one sample of a study of blood T cells in healthy people across ages. TCRdb processed the 5' RACE reads anew with MiXCR; each CDR3 protein has one entry. The repertoire includes about 620,000 distinct CDR3 sequences, approximately 52% of them detected once, and about 13% sits in the top ten. The specimen was blood. These receptors all stem from a woman older than 75 in good health. Both conserved end residues are part of each CDR3. Each record gives: D gene, clone size, J gene, V gene, CDR3 DNA, CDR3 protein. The D gene is left open where the match is weak. Size is omitted from some rows. Given values are once, few, many or a class for expanded clones.

d_gene: .; abundance: .; j_gene: TRBJ1-5; v_gene: TRBV2; CDR3nt: TGTGCCGGCAAGGGGGACAACAGTGGTAATCAGCCCCAGCATTTT; CDR3aa: CAGKGDNSGNQPQHF
d_gene: .; abundance: .; j_gene: TRBJ1-6; v_gene: TRBV7-9; CDR3nt: TGTGCCAGCAGCTCCGACGGTGTGAATTCACCCCTCCACTTT; CDR3aa: CASSSDGVNSPLHF
d_gene: .; abundance: many; j_gene: TRBJ1-6; v_gene: TRBV12-3/TRBV12-4; CDR3nt: TGTGCCAGCAGGGGGACGGTTAATTCACCCCTCCACTTT; CDR3aa: CASRGTVNSPLHF
d_gene: .; abundance: .; j_gene: TRBJ2-1; v_gene: TRBV10-3; CDR3nt: TGTGCCATCAGTGAGGGAGCGGTGGAGCCCAATGAGCAGTTCTTC; CDR3aa: CAISEGAVEPNEQFF
d_gene: .; abundance: .; j_gene: TRBJ1-2; v_gene: TRBV12-3/TRBV12-4; CDR3nt: TGTGCCAGCACGACAAAAAGGGGGGCCTCTGGCTACACCTTC; CDR3aa: CASTTKRGASGYTF
d_gene: TRBD1; abundance: many; j_gene: TRBJ2-1; v_gene: TRBV29-1; CDR3nt: TGCAGCGTTGAAGTCAGAGGGGACAGGGGTGCCAATGAGCAGTTCTTC; CDR3aa: CSVEVRGDRGANEQFF
d_gene: .; abundance: .; j_gene: TRBJ2-5; v_gene: TRBV7-7; CDR3nt: TGTGCCAGCAGCTTCTACCGCCGAGGGGACTTTCAAGAGACCCAGTACTTC; CDR3aa: CASSFYRRGDFQETQYF
d_gene: .; abundance: few; j_gene: TRBJ1-4; v_gene: TRBV12-3/TRBV12-4; CDR3nt: TGTGCCAGCAGTTCCCCCGGGGGAGGTGTCGGGGGACTGTTTTTT; CDR3aa: CASSSPGGGVGGLFF
d_gene: .; abundance: .; j_gene: TRBJ1-1; v_gene: TRBV6-5; CDR3nt: TGTGCCAGCAGCCCCCATGAGAACACTGAAGCTTTCTTT; CDR3aa: CASSPHENTEAFF
d_gene: .; abundance: .; j_gene: TRBJ1-4; v_gene: TRBV7-9; CDR3nt: TGTGCCAGCAGCTCAGCAACTAATGAAAAACTGTTTTTT; CDR3aa: CASSSATNEKLFF
d_gene: TRBD2; abundance: few; j_gene: TRBJ2-3; v_gene: TRBV25-1; CDR3nt: TGTGCCAGCACCCCTCGGGGGGGAAGCACAGATACGCAGTATTTT; CDR3aa: CASTPRGGSTDTQYF
d_gene: TRBD1; abundance: .; j_gene: TRBJ2-7; v_gene: TRBV10-2; CDR3nt: TGCGCCAGCAGTGAGTTCCGGGACAGGGGGCGCGAGCAGTACTTC; CDR3aa: CASSEFRDRGREQYF
d_gene: .; abundance: few; j_gene: TRBJ2-1; v_gene: TRBV5-1; CDR3nt: TGCGCCAGCGGCCCTGGATTGACGCCGAATGAGCAGTTCTTC; CDR3aa: CASGPGLTPNEQFF
d_gene: .; abundance: once; j_gene: TRBJ2-7; v_gene: TRBV6-1; CDR3nt: TGTGCCAGCGGTGCCCTGGGGCTAGCTACCTACGAGCAGTACTTC; CDR3aa: CASGALGLATYEQYF
d_gene: TRBD1; abundance: .; j_gene: TRBJ2-1; v_gene: TRBV6-2/TRBV6-3; CDR3nt: TGTGCCAGCAGTCCCGGGACAGGGTCGAAGTTCTTC; CDR3aa: CASSPGTGSKFF
d_gene: TRBD2; abundance: .; j_gene: TRBJ2-2; v_gene: TRBV7-6; CDR3nt: TGTGCCAGCAGCTTCGGGGGGTGGAACACCGGGGAGCTGTTTTTT; CDR3aa: CASSFGGWNTGELFF
d_gene: .; abundance: .; j_gene: TRBJ1-4; v_gene: TRBV6-6; CDR3nt: TGTGCCAGCAGCTCACCTAATAATGAAAAACTGTTTTTT; CDR3aa: CASSSPNNEKLFF
d_gene: .; abundance: .; j_gene: TRBJ2-6; v_gene: TRBV7-3; CDR3nt: TGTGCCAGCAGCTTAATGGGGGGCTCTGGGGCCAACGTCCTGACTTTC; CDR3aa: CASSLMGGSGANVLTF
d_gene: .; abundance: .; j_gene: TRBJ1-4; v_gene: TRBV4-1; CDR3nt: TGCGCCAGCAGCCAAGGCGGAAGGGGAAAACTGTTTTTT; CDR3aa: CASSQGGRGKLFF
d_gene: TRBD1; abundance: .; j_gene: TRBJ1-5; v_gene: TRBV30; CDR3nt: TGTGCCTGGGAGTCCGGGACAGGGAATCAGCCCCAGCATTTT; CDR3aa: CAWESGTGNQPQHF
d_gene: .; abundance: many; j_gene: TRBJ2-1; v_gene: TRBV5-1; CDR3nt: TGCGCCAGCAGCTTGGTTGGGAACAATGAGCAGTTCTTC; CDR3aa: CASSLVGNNEQFF
d_gene: .; abundance: .; j_gene: TRBJ2-7; v_gene: TRBV3-1; CDR3nt: TGTGCCGGCAGCCAAGACAATCACAATGAGCAGTACTTC; CDR3aa: CAGSQDNHNEQYF
d_gene: TRBD2; abundance: .; j_gene: TRBJ2-1; v_gene: TRBV7-3; CDR3nt: TGTGCCAGCAGCTTATTTGGGACTAGCGGGTACAATGAGCAGTTCTTC; CDR3aa: CASSLFGTSGYNEQFF
d_gene: TRBD1; abundance: .; j_gene: TRBJ1-2; v_gene: TRBV3-1; CDR3nt: TGTGCCAGCAGCCGAAAGGGTTCCAGCTTGGCAGGGGGTGCCTATGGCTACACCTTC; CDR3aa: CASSRKGSSLAGGAYGYTF
d_gene: .; abundance: many; j_gene: TRBJ2-1; v_gene: TRBV27; CDR3nt: TGTGCCAGCACCCAGCCGGGTCGCAATGAGCAGTTCTTC; CDR3aa: CASTQPGRNEQFF
d_gene: .; abundance: .; j_gene: TRBJ2-1; v_gene: TRBV12-3/TRBV12-4; CDR3nt: TGTGCCAGCAGTTTAACACAGTCGGGAGAGCAGTTCTTC; CDR3aa: CASSLTQSGEQFF
d_gene: .; abundance: few; j_gene: TRBJ2-3; v_gene: TRBV20-1; CDR3nt: TGCAGTGAAGGTAGCCGCACAGATACGCAGTATTTT; CDR3aa: CSEGSRTDTQYF
d_gene: .; abundance: .; j_gene: TRBJ2-7; v_gene: TRBV5-1; CDR3nt: TGCGCCGGCAGCTTGGGCCCACAGGGATACGAGCAGTACTTC; CDR3aa: CAGSLGPQGYEQYF
d_gene: .; abundance: .; j_gene: TRBJ2-1; v_gene: TRBV12-3/TRBV12-4; CDR3nt: TGTGCCAGCAGTTTATCGCTAGCAAGGCAGTTCTTC; CDR3aa: CASSLSLARQFF
d_gene: TRBD2; abundance: .; j_gene: TRBJ2-1; v_gene: TRBV11-2; CDR3nt: TGTGCCAGCAGCTTAGATGGGACTAGCCGGCAAGCCTACAATGAGCAGTTCTTC; CDR3aa: CASSLDGTSRQAYNEQFF
d_gene: .; abundance: few; j_gene: TRBJ2-5; v_gene: TRBV5-1; CDR3nt: TGCGCCAGCAGCGTTGCAGCCGACAGGCACCAAGAGACCCAGTACTTC; CDR3aa: CASSVAADRHQETQYF
d_gene: TRBD2; abundance: .; j_gene: TRBJ2-2; v_gene: TRBV3-1; CDR3nt: TGTGCCAGCAGCCAAGGAGGCCTAGCGGGTTACACCGGGGAGCTGTTTTTT; CDR3aa: CASSQGGLAGYTGELFF
d_gene: TRBD1; abundance: once; j_gene: TRBJ1-4; v_gene: TRBV28; CDR3nt: TGTGCCAGCAGTTCGGACAGGGTCTTAGGGGAAAAACTTTTTTTT; CDR3aa: CASSSDRVLGEKLFF
d_gene: .; abundance: .; j_gene: TRBJ2-2; v_gene: TRBV6-6; CDR3nt: TGTGCCAGCAGACAGGGTTCCGGGGAGCTGTTTTTT; CDR3aa: CASRQGSGELFF
d_gene: .; abundance: .; j_gene: TRBJ2-1; v_gene: TRBV18; CDR3nt: TGTGTCAGCTCACCACGGGCCGGGACCACCTACAATGAGCAGTTCTTC; CDR3aa: CVSSPRAGTTYNEQFF
d_gene: .; abundance: .; j_gene: TRBJ2-5; v_gene: TRBV5-1; CDR3nt: TGCGCCAGCAGCTTGGTGGGGCGGGATTTCAATGAGCAGTACTTC; CDR3aa: CASSLVGRDFNEQYF
d_gene: .; abundance: .; j_gene: TRBJ2-1; v_gene: TRBV14; CDR3nt: TGTGCCAGCAGCCAAGATGCCGGGCTTATATACAATGAGCAGTTCTTC; CDR3aa: CASSQDAGLIYNEQFF
d_gene: TRBD1; abundance: many; j_gene: TRBJ1-2; v_gene: TRBV12-3/TRBV12-4; CDR3nt: TGTGCCAGCAGTTCAGGGGACAGAGGGGGCTACACCTTC; CDR3aa: CASSSGDRGGYTF
d_gene: TRBD2; abundance: .; j_gene: TRBJ2-1; v_gene: TRBV10-3; CDR3nt: TGTGCCATCAGTGAGGGACTAGCGGGCTCTATCTCCTACAATGAGCAGTTCTTC; CDR3aa: CAISEGLAGSISYNEQFF
d_gene: .; abundance: .; j_gene: TRBJ2-4; v_gene: TRBV12-3/TRBV12-4; CDR3nt: TGTGCCAGCAGTTATGCGGACTCTCAAGCCAAAAACATTCAGTACTTC; CDR3aa: CASSYADSQAKNIQYF
d_gene: TRBD2; abundance: few; j_gene: TRBJ2-1; v_gene: TRBV25-1; CDR3nt: TGTGCCAGCAGTGAATTTCCGGGGGGAGGGATTAATGAGCAGTTCTTC; CDR3aa: CASSEFPGGGINEQFF
d_gene: TRBD2; abundance: .; j_gene: TRBJ2-7; v_gene: TRBV5-1; CDR3nt: TGCGCCAGCAGCTTGGGTTCTAGCGGGAGTGAGCAGTACTTC; CDR3aa: CASSLGSSGSEQYF
d_gene: .; abundance: few; j_gene: TRBJ1-5; v_gene: TRBV29-1; CDR3nt: TGCAGCGCCAAGACAGGAGGTCAGGGCAATCAGCCCCAGCATTTT; CDR3aa: CSAKTGGQGNQPQHF